This TCR beta chain appears in the sequencing data of a study of T cells expressing NK-cell markers. Overall study findings and caveats: Four donors' CD3+CD56-NKG2C+ cells were dominated by the same clonotypes.

Turning to this clonotype: No antigen is known for it.

Germline V gene sequence: CDR1 SGHKS, CDR2 YYEKEE (reference sequence). The CDR3 runs 15 residues. Making the TCR beta cDNA relied on 5'RACE template switching with UMIs. TCRdb reanalyzed the 5' RACE reads and collapses them to one entry per CDR3 protein, without DNA. The sample table sets out approximately 550,000 distinct CDR3 sequences. V is TRBV5-5 and J is TRBJ2-5; TCRdb reports TRBD1, a call that lacks DNA to check it against. The sequence was obtained from a young man in good health. The sequencing input was blood T cells: a sorted CD56 or NKG2C T cell subset, CD4+ or CD8+ T cells, or bulk PBMC T cells (not recorded which). The CDR3 loop is CASSQPRGGQETQYF.